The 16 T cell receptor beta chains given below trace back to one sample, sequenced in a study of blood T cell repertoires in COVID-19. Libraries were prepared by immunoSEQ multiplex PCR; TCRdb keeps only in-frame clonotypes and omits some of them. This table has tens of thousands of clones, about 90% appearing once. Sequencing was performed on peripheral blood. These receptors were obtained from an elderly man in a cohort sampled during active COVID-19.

As DNA, the CDR3 is TGTGCCAGCAGTGGGGGACATCAGAATTACAATGAGCAGTTCTTC. It codes for CASSGGHQNYNEQFF. The J gene is TRBJ2-1, the V gene TRBV27; a possible D gene is TRBD1 (6 bases). Germline V gene data show CDR1 as MNHEY and CDR2 as SMNVEV (reference sequence). The CDR3 length is 15 residues. V dropped 5 bases and J dropped 4 bases, with 15 bases sitting between them.

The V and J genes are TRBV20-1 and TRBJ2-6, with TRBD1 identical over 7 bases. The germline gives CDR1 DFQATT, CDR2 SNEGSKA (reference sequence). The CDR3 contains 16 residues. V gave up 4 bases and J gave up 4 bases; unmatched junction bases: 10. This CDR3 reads CSATEGGAWGANVLTF. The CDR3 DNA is TGCAGTGCTACTGAAGGGGGCGCATGGGGGGCCAACGTCCTGACTTTC.

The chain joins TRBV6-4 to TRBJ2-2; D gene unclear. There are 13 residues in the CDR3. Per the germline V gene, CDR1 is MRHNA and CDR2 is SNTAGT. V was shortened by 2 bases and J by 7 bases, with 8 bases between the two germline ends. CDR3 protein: CASSDRSSGELFF. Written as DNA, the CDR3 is TGTGCCAGCAGTGACAGAAGTAGCGGGGAGCTGTTTTTT.

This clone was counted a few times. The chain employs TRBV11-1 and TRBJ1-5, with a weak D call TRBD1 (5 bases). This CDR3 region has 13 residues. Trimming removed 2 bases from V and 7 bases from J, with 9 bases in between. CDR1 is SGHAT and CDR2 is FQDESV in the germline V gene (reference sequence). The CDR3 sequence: CASSLSGRQPQHF. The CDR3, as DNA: TGTGCCAGCAGCTTATCAGGGCGGCAGCCCCAGCATTTT.

As DNA, the CDR3 is TGTGCCAGCAGTTACGGGACAGAGACTCGAGCGGCTTTCTTT. The encoded protein is CASSYGTETRAAFF. V is TRBV6-5 and J is TRBJ1-1; TRBD1 agrees at 7 bases. Losses at the gene ends were 2 bases for V and 11 bases for J; bases not matched to a gene: 11. Germline V CDR1 and CDR2: MNHEY, SVGAGI. This CDR3 spans 14 amino acids.

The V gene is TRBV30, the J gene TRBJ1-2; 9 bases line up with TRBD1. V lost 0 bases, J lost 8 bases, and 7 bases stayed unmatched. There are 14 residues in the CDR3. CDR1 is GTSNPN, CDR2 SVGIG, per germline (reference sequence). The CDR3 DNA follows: TGTGCCTGGAGTGTATTACAGGGGGCGCAAGGCTACACCTTC. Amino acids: CAWSVLQGAQGYTF.

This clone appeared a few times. The CDR3 here is CASSPTITSSGNTIYF. CDR3 bases: TGTGCCAGTAGTCCGACTATTACCTCCTCTGGAAACACCATATATTTT. The chain is built from TRBV19 and TRBJ1-3; D not certain. The CDR3 length is 16 residues. With 5 bases removed from V and 0 bases from J, the gap between germline ends came to 14 bases. In germline, CDR1 is LNHDA, CDR2 SQIVND (reference sequence).

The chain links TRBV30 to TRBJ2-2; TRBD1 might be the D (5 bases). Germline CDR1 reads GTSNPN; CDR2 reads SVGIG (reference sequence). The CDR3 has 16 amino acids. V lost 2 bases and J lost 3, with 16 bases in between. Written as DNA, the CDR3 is TGTGCCTGGAGTAGGGGAAAAGGGGTCTACACCGGGGAGCTGTTTTTT. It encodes CAWSRGKGVYTGELFF.

The CDR3 bases are TGTGCCAGCTCACCGGGTCCAGGGGGTAACTATGGCTACACCTTC. Residues: CASSPGPGGNYGYTF. The gene calls are TRBV18 and TRBJ1-2, with 7 nucleotides matching TRBD1. The CDR3 is made up of 15 amino acids. CDR1 and CDR2 (germline): KGHSH, LQKENI. Germline trimming cut 3 bases from V and 1 base from J; bases unmatched to any gene: 5.

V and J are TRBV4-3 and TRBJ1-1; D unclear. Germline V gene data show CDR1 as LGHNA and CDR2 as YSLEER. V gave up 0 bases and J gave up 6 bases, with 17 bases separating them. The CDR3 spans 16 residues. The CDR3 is CASSQDLSWELSEAFF. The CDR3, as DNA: TGCGCCAGCAGCCAAGATCTATCCTGGGAGCTCTCTGAAGCTTTCTTT.

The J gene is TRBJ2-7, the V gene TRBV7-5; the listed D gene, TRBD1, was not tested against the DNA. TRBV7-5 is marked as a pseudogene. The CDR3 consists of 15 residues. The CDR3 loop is CARSSPGQGFYEQYF. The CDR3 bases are TGTGCCAGAAGCTCTCCGGGACAGGGGTTCTACGAGCAGTACTTC.

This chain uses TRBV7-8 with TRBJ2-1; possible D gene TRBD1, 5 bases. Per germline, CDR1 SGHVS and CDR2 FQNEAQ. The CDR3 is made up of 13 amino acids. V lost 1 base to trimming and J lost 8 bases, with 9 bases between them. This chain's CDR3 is CASSLDLRDEQFF. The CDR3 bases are TGTGCCAGCAGCTTAGACCTCAGGGATGAGCAGTTCTTC.

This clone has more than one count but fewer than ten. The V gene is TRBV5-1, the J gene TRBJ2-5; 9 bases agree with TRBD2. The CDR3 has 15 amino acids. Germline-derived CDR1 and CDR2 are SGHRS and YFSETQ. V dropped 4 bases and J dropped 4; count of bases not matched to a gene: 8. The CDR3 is CASSPSGGGAETQYF. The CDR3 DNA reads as TGCGCCAGCAGCCCCTCGGGCGGGGGGGCAGAGACCCAGTACTTC.

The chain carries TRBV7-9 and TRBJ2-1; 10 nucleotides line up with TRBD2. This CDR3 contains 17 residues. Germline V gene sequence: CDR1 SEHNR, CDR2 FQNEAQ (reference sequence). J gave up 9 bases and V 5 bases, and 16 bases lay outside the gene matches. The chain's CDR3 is CASSPQASGGRRAEQFF. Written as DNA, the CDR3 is TGTGCCAGCAGCCCTCAAGCTAGCGGGGGCAGGAGGGCTGAGCAGTTCTTC. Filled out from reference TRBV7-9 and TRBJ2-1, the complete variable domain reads DTGVSQNPRHKITKRGQNVTFRCDPISEHNRLYWYRQTLGQGPEFLTYFQNEAQLEKSRLLSDRFSAERPKGSFSTLEIQRTEQGDSAMYLCASSPQASGGRRAEQFFGPGTRLTVL.

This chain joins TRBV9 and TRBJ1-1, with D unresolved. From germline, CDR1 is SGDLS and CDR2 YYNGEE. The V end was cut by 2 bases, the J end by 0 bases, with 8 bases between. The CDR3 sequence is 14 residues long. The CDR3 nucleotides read TGTGCCAGCAGCGTCGGGAGTCTGAACACTGAAGCTTTCTTT. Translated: CASSVGSLNTEAFF.

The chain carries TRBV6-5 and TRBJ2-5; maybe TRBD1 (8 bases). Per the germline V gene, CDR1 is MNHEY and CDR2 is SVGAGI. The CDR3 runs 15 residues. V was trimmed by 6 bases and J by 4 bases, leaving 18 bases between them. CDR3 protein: CASRPWTGRGETQYF. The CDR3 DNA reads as TGTGCCAGCAGACCCTGGACAGGGAGGGGAGAGACCCAGTACTTC.